One TCR beta chain is described in this entry. What it binds is not known. CDR3 length: 15 amino acids. V lost 5 bases, J lost 5 bases, and 16 bases lay in between. Germline V gene lookup returns CDR1 MDHEN and CDR2 SYDVKM. This sample stems from a study of shared clonotypes between healthy human individuals. Study context: Three men and a couple of women, aged 18 to 49, were donors. Notes on the study in general: It was the few donors that limited the genetic and exposure-history diversity represented. Among donors, sharing of clonotypes was expected to be affected by sequencing depth.

Every contributor of samples was a Caucasian grown-up residing in Nashville, Tennessee. Assay used: immunoSEQ multiplex PCR; TCRdb lists only in-frame clones, some missing. The sample contains more than 450,000 clones, 60% to 85% of which appear only once. This receptor was taken from a woman between 40 and 50 years old in good health. Some clones in this sample may be carry-over from other donors' samples. The chain recombines TRBV28 with TRBJ1-5; D ambiguous. Sequenced material: PBMCs. CDR3 bases: TGTGCCAGCAGTGTCGGGCTTCACGGGGATCAGCCCCAGCATTTT. This translates into CASSVGLHGDQPQHF.